A selection of T cell receptor beta chains follows, all from one sample in a study of molecular identifiers for immune sequencing clone quantification. In TCRdb, the PCR reads were re-called with MiXCR into one record per CDR3 protein. The data hold about 320,000 distinct CDR3 sequences, with 20% to 25% observed a single time. The sequencing input was naive CD8+ T cells from blood, with Jurkat cell RNA spiked in. The receptors shown here come from a human donor in good health. Some libraries in this study had Jurkat cell RNA spiked in. The CDR3 runs from the conserved cysteine through the conserved F or W. D genes are given only for firm matches. Clone sizes are given selectively: once, few, many, or a class where the clone is expanded.

D,J,V,size,DNA,CDR3
.,TRBJ1-4,TRBV30,many,TGTGCCTGGAGGACTTCCGGGACCACAAATGAAAAACTGTTTTTT,CAWRTSGTTNEKLFF
TRBD1,TRBJ2-7,TRBV28,.,TGTGCCAGCAGTGACAGGGATAGCTCCTACGAGCAGTACTTC,CASSDRDSSYEQYF
.,TRBJ2-2,TRBV5-1,many,TGCGCCAGCACTTACCTGGGCGGGCGGAACACCGGGGAGCTGTTTTTT,CASTYLGGRNTGELFF
.,TRBJ2-6,TRBV5-6,.,TGTGCCAGCAGCTTTAGCTCTGGGGCCAGCGTCCTGACTTTC,CASSFSSGASVLTF
TRBD1,TRBJ1-2,TRBV6-2/TRBV6-3,many,TGTGCCAGCAGCTCCGGCAGACAGGGGAGCTATGGCTACACCTTC,CASSSGRQGSYGYTF
.,TRBJ1-1,TRBV9,many,TGTGCCAGCAGCGAGCAGGACACTGAAGCTTTCTTT,CASSEQDTEAFF
TRBD1,TRBJ1-1,TRBV24-1,many,TGTGCCACCAGTGCAGGGGGCAGCACTGAAGCTTTCTTT,CATSAGGSTEAFF
TRBD2,TRBJ2-2,TRBV27,.,TGTGCCAGCAGTTTCATGGTAGCGGGAGCGGGCACCGGGGAGCTGTTTTTT,CASSFMVAGAGTGELFF
.,TRBJ2-7,TRBV9,many,TGTGCCAGCAGCGTAGCACTAGCTCCCTACGAGCAGTACTTC,CASSVALAPYEQYF
.,TRBJ2-6,TRBV29-1,many,TGCAGCGTTGAAGATCAAGGGGCTGGGGCCAACGTCCTGACTTTC,CSVEDQGAGANVLTF
.,TRBJ2-7,TRBV6-1,many,TGTGCCAGCAGTTACCGGAAACTAAACTCCTACGAGCAGTACTTC,CASSYRKLNSYEQYF
.,TRBJ2-7,TRBV6-5,many,TGTGCCAGCAGTATTGGGACACCGTACTACGAGCAGTACTTC,CASSIGTPYYEQYF
.,TRBJ1-2,TRBV20-1,many,TGCAGTGCTAGCTCCGAGGCTGACTATGGCTACACCTTC,CSASSEADYGYTF
.,TRBJ2-1,TRBV15,many,TGTGCCACCAGCAGACTCGACTCCTACAATGAGCAGTTCTTC,CATSRLDSYNEQFF
.,TRBJ1-4,TRBV5-3,once,TGTGTCAGCAGCTCCACAGGATACTCTGAAAAACTGTCTTTT,CVSSSTGYSEKLSF
TRBD2,TRBJ2-1,TRBV4-2,many,TGTGCCAGCAGCCAAGAAGTCAGGACTAGCGGATACAATGAGCAGTTCTTC,CASSQEVRTSGYNEQFF
.,TRBJ2-2,TRBV19,many,TGTGCCAGTAGTATCCAAGGATACGGAGGCACCGGGGAGCTGTTTTTT,CASSIQGYGGTGELFF
TRBD1,TRBJ2-5,TRBV7-9,.,TGTGCCAGCAGCTCCGCAGAGGACAGGGGGCAAGAGACCCAGTACTTC,CASSSAEDRGQETQYF
.,TRBJ2-2,TRBV5-1,many,TGCGCCAGCAGCCAAACCGTCCTTTACGGCAACACCGGGGAGCTGTTTTTT,CASSQTVLYGNTGELFF
TRBD1,TRBJ1-3,TRBV9,few,TGTGCCAGCAGCATGACAGGGCTTGGAAACACCATATATTTT,CASSMTGLGNTIYF
.,TRBJ1-4,TRBV6-2/TRBV6-3,many,TGTGCCAGCGGTAACCCTCCAACTAATGAAAAACTGTTTTTT,CASGNPPTNEKLFF
TRBD1,TRBJ2-1,TRBV29-1,few,TGCAGCGTTCTACCGGGACAGGGGATCGGTGAGCAGTTCTTC,CSVLPGQGIGEQFF
.,TRBJ2-3,TRBV7-9,.,TGTGCCAGCAGCAAAACGATGGGGCCCAGGGGCACAGATACGCAGTATTTT,CASSKTMGPRGTDTQYF
TRBD1,TRBJ1-1,TRBV4-1,many,TGCGCCAGCAGCCAGGTCCCGATATCGACAGGGAGGGACACTGAAGCTTTCTTT,CASSQVPISTGRDTEAFF
TRBD1,TRBJ2-5,TRBV9,many,TGTGCCAGCAGCGTCGGTCAGACAGGGGTTAAAGAGACCCAGTACTTC,CASSVGQTGVKETQYF
.,TRBJ2-7,TRBV4-3,few,TGCGCCAGCAGCCAAGAGCTGAAGGCAACCCACGAGCAGTACTTC,CASSQELKATHEQYF
.,TRBJ2-7,TRBV20-1,many,TGCAGTGCACAACTGCGGGGGACAGCCTCCTACGAGCAGTACTTC,CSAQLRGTASYEQYF
.,TRBJ1-4,TRBV13,many,TGTGCCAGCAGCATGCAGGGGACTCATGAAAAACTGTTTTTT,CASSMQGTHEKLFF
TRBD1,TRBJ1-2,TRBV28,many,TGTGCCAGCAGTTTCACAGGGGCCTATGGCTACACCTTC,CASSFTGAYGYTF